These T cell receptor beta chains were read from a single sample in a study of T-cell reconstitution after alpha-beta-depleted transplantation in children. Each CDR3 protein gets one entry after TCRdb re-called the PCR reads with MiXCR. The table shows some 590,000 distinct CDR3 sequences, with 10% to 13% occurring only once. Here the sequenced sample was PBMCs from the stem cell graft donor, taken from the stem cell graft. The receptors originated from a human donor who donated a stem cell graft to a child with acute myeloid leukemia. Each CDR3 is given with its conserved first and last residue. Fields, in order: V gene, clone size, J gene, D gene, CDR3 DNA, CDR3 protein. A D gene is named only where the DNA matches it firmly. Some rows mark clone size as missing; the rest say once, few, many or name a class of expanded clone.

V gene: TRBV14; clone size: -; J gene: TRBJ2-1; D gene: TRBD2; CDR3 DNA: TGTGCCAGCAGCCCGGGACTAATTTACAATGAGCAGTTCTTC; CDR3 protein: CASSPGLIYNEQFF
V gene: TRBV7-9; clone size: few; J gene: TRBJ2-7; D gene: -; CDR3 DNA: TGTGCCAGCAGCTTAGCGCTGGGCAAACCGAGGGAGCAGTACTTC; CDR3 protein: CASSLALGKPREQYF
V gene: TRBV20-1; clone size: few; J gene: TRBJ2-3; D gene: -; CDR3 DNA: TGCAGTGCTACCCCAGCAGATACGCAGTATTTT; CDR3 protein: CSATPADTQYF
V gene: TRBV29-1; clone size: -; J gene: TRBJ2-7; D gene: TRBD1; CDR3 DNA: TGCAGCGTCCCGGGACAGGGGTTTTACGAGCAGTACTTC; CDR3 protein: CSVPGQGFYEQYF
V gene: TRBV25-1; clone size: -; J gene: TRBJ1-2; D gene: -; CDR3 DNA: TGTGCCAGCAGTGATAATAAAGGGGCCGGTAATGGCTACACCTTC; CDR3 protein: CASSDNKGAGNGYTF
V gene: TRBV6-5; clone size: many; J gene: TRBJ2-7; D gene: -; CDR3 DNA: TGTGCCAGCAGTTACTCGAGGCAGGGGTCCTACGAGCAGTACTTC; CDR3 protein: CASSYSRQGSYEQYF
V gene: TRBV7-2; clone size: -; J gene: TRBJ2-7; D gene: -; CDR3 DNA: TGTGCCAGCAGCTTAGGGGGGGTTCCCGCCTACGAGCAGTACTTC; CDR3 protein: CASSLGGVPAYEQYF
V gene: TRBV5-1; clone size: many; J gene: TRBJ2-2; D gene: -; CDR3 DNA: TGCGCCAGCAGCTCCTCAAGCGGGACCGGGGAGCTGTTTTTT; CDR3 protein: CASSSSSGTGELFF
V gene: TRBV15; clone size: -; J gene: TRBJ2-5; D gene: TRBD2; CDR3 DNA: TGTGCCACCAGCAGAGGGACTAGCGGGAGGCCTCAAGAGACCCAGTACTTC; CDR3 protein: CATSRGTSGRPQETQYF
V gene: TRBV20-1; clone size: few; J gene: TRBJ2-5; D gene: TRBD2; CDR3 DNA: TGCAGTGCCCCCCTAGCGGGGAACTACCAAGAGACCCAGTACTTC; CDR3 protein: CSAPLAGNYQETQYF
V gene: TRBV5-6; clone size: -; J gene: TRBJ2-7; D gene: -; CDR3 DNA: TGTGCCAGCATTAGCTCCAACAGCCCAATCCTTGGCGAGCAGTACTTC; CDR3 protein: CASISSNSPILGEQYF
V gene: TRBV20-1; clone size: -; J gene: TRBJ1-3; D gene: -; CDR3 DNA: TGCAGTGCTAGAGGGATCTCCTCTGGAAACACCATATATTTT; CDR3 protein: CSARGISSGNTIYF
V gene: TRBV29-1; clone size: many; J gene: TRBJ2-5; D gene: TRBD1; CDR3 DNA: TGCAGCGTTGGGCGTGGGACAGGGGCCTTTAATTTGTTAGAGACCCAGTACTTC; CDR3 protein: CSVGRGTGAFNLLETQYF
V gene: TRBV30; clone size: -; J gene: TRBJ2-2; D gene: -; CDR3 DNA: TGTGCCTGGAGTATTGTTAGCGCCACCGGGGAGCTGTTTTTT; CDR3 protein: CAWSIVSATGELFF
V gene: TRBV15; clone size: few; J gene: TRBJ1-3; D gene: TRBD1; CDR3 DNA: TGTGCCACCAGCAGAGCCCCGGGACAGGGAAACACCATATATTTT; CDR3 protein: CATSRAPGQGNTIYF
V gene: TRBV7-9; clone size: few; J gene: TRBJ2-1; D gene: -; CDR3 DNA: TGTGCCAGCAGCTCGGCCTCATTTACCTACAATGAGCAGTTCTTC; CDR3 protein: CASSSASFTYNEQFF
V gene: TRBV20-1; clone size: few; J gene: TRBJ2-2; D gene: TRBD2; CDR3 DNA: TGCAGTGCTAGAGCTAGCGGGAAGAGCAACACCGGGGAGCTGTTTTTT; CDR3 protein: CSARASGKSNTGELFF
V gene: TRBV4-2; clone size: -; J gene: TRBJ2-5; D gene: TRBD2; CDR3 DNA: TGTGCCAGCAGCCCGGGACTAGCGGGAGTGGGACGTGGGACCCAGTACTTC; CDR3 protein: CASSPGLAGVGRGTQYF
V gene: TRBV24-1; clone size: many; J gene: TRBJ2-3; D gene: -; CDR3 DNA: TGTGCCACCAGTGCGGGCCGACTTAGCACAGATACGCAGTATTTT; CDR3 protein: CATSAGRLSTDTQYF
V gene: TRBV7-2; clone size: few; J gene: TRBJ1-1; D gene: TRBD1; CDR3 DNA: TGTGCCAGCAACTCAGGGGGTTTTAACACTGAAGCTTTCTTT; CDR3 protein: CASNSGGFNTEAFF
V gene: TRBV3-1; clone size: -; J gene: TRBJ2-1; D gene: TRBD2; CDR3 DNA: TGTGCCTGCAGCGGGACTTCTAGCTCCTACAATGAGCAGTTCTTC; CDR3 protein: CACSGTSSSYNEQFF
V gene: TRBV20-1; clone size: -; J gene: TRBJ1-4; D gene: -; CDR3 DNA: TGCAGTGCAAGACAGAGAACTAATGAAAAACTGTTTTTT; CDR3 protein: CSARQRTNEKLFF
V gene: TRBV20-1; clone size: -; J gene: TRBJ2-5; D gene: -; CDR3 DNA: TGCAGTGCCCTGGGGGCTAGCGGAGAGACCCAGTACTTC; CDR3 protein: CSALGASGETQYF
V gene: TRBV12-3/TRBV12-4; clone size: many; J gene: TRBJ2-3; D gene: -; CDR3 DNA: TGTGCCAGCAGTTTACTACTTAACAGGACACCGGGACGAACAGATACGCAGTATTTT; CDR3 protein: CASSLLLNRTPGRTDTQYF
V gene: TRBV19; clone size: -; J gene: TRBJ1-4; D gene: -; CDR3 DNA: TGTGCCACCCTCGTTCCGCTATCTGAAAAACTGTTTTTT; CDR3 protein: CATLVPLSEKLFF
V gene: TRBV9; clone size: few; J gene: TRBJ2-2; D gene: -; CDR3 DNA: TGTGCCAGCAGCCGCGAGCCTTCGGCCGGGGAGCTGTTTTTT; CDR3 protein: CASSREPSAGELFF
V gene: TRBV29-1; clone size: few; J gene: TRBJ2-2; D gene: -; CDR3 DNA: TGCAGCGTTCGGGCCTTAGGGCGGAACACCGGGGAGCTGTTTTTT; CDR3 protein: CSVRALGRNTGELFF
V gene: TRBV5-6; clone size: many; J gene: TRBJ2-3; D gene: -; CDR3 DNA: TGTGCCAGCAGCTTGGAGGGTCTAGCCGTGAAAACAGATACGCAGTATTTT; CDR3 protein: CASSLEGLAVKTDTQYF
V gene: TRBV10-3; clone size: many; J gene: TRBJ2-5; D gene: TRBD1; CDR3 DNA: TGTGCCATCAGTGACCCCCGCCCGCCGGACAGGGGCCAAGAGACCCAGTACTTC; CDR3 protein: CAISDPRPPDRGQETQYF
V gene: TRBV7-3; clone size: -; J gene: TRBJ1-1; D gene: -; CDR3 DNA: TGTGCCAGCAGCTTAAGGACGGACACTGAAGCTTTCTTT; CDR3 protein: CASSLRTDTEAFF
V gene: TRBV4-2; clone size: few; J gene: TRBJ1-4; D gene: TRBD1; CDR3 DNA: TGTGCCAGCAGCCAGATCGGGACAGGGGAAGTTGAAAAACTGTTTTTT; CDR3 protein: CASSQIGTGEVEKLFF
V gene: TRBV28; clone size: -; J gene: TRBJ2-7; D gene: -; CDR3 DNA: TGTGCCAGCAGTCCTCCCCTTAGAAGTCTCGAGCAGTACTTC; CDR3 protein: CASSPPLRSLEQYF
V gene: TRBV5-1; clone size: many; J gene: TRBJ2-1; D gene: TRBD1; CDR3 DNA: TGCGCCAGCAGCATTGGGACAGTGACCAATGAGCAGTTCTTC; CDR3 protein: CASSIGTVTNEQFF
V gene: TRBV20-1; clone size: few; J gene: TRBJ2-7; D gene: -; CDR3 DNA: TGCAGTGCCCCTCGCCCGTCCTACGAGCAGTACTTC; CDR3 protein: CSAPRPSYEQYF
V gene: TRBV7-3; clone size: -; J gene: TRBJ2-7; D gene: TRBD2; CDR3 DNA: TGTGCCAGCAGCCCCGCCGCGGCGGGAGCCTACGAGCAGTACTTC; CDR3 protein: CASSPAAAGAYEQYF
V gene: TRBV29-1; clone size: many; J gene: TRBJ2-1; D gene: -; CDR3 DNA: TGCAGCGTTGTAAGGCCATCCTACAATGAGCAGTTCTTC; CDR3 protein: CSVVRPSYNEQFF
V gene: TRBV20-1; clone size: few; J gene: TRBJ2-5; D gene: TRBD2; CDR3 DNA: TGCAGTGCTAAAACTAGCGGGGTCCAAGAGACCCAGTACTTC; CDR3 protein: CSAKTSGVQETQYF
V gene: TRBV10-3; clone size: many; J gene: TRBJ1-5; D gene: -; CDR3 DNA: TGTGCCATCAGTGATAGAAGGGAGCAGCCCCAGCATTTT; CDR3 protein: CAISDRREQPQHF
V gene: TRBV12-3/TRBV12-4; clone size: -; J gene: TRBJ2-7; D gene: -; CDR3 DNA: TGTGCCAGCAGTTTAGGTACTAGGGCCTACGAGCAGTACTTC; CDR3 protein: CASSLGTRAYEQYF
V gene: TRBV20-1; clone size: few; J gene: TRBJ2-3; D gene: -; CDR3 DNA: TGCAGTGTAAGGAGGGGGGCCAGAGATACGCAGTATTTT; CDR3 protein: CSVRRGARDTQYF
V gene: TRBV7-2; clone size: few; J gene: TRBJ2-7; D gene: -; CDR3 DNA: TGTGCCAGCAGGCCCCTACAGGGTAACTACGAGCAGTACTTC; CDR3 protein: CASRPLQGNYEQYF
V gene: TRBV14; clone size: many; J gene: TRBJ2-7; D gene: TRBD1; CDR3 DNA: TGTGCCAGCAGCGACAGGGGGCTCGAGCAGTACTTC; CDR3 protein: CASSDRGLEQYF
V gene: TRBV5-5; clone size: few; J gene: TRBJ2-7; D gene: -; CDR3 DNA: TGTGCCAGCAGCTCCGGTCGTGTGGGGGGTTTGTACGAGCAGTACTTC; CDR3 protein: CASSSGRVGGLYEQYF
V gene: TRBV7-2; clone size: -; J gene: TRBJ2-1; D gene: -; CDR3 DNA: TGTGCCAGCAAAGAGGGGGAGATCTACAATGAGCAGTTCTTC; CDR3 protein: CASKEGEIYNEQFF
V gene: TRBV18; clone size: few; J gene: TRBJ1-1; D gene: -; CDR3 DNA: TGTGCCAGCTCACCACCCAACGGGGGGAACACTGAAGCTTTCTTT; CDR3 protein: CASSPPNGGNTEAFF
V gene: TRBV3-1; clone size: few; J gene: TRBJ2-2; D gene: -; CDR3 DNA: TGTGCCAGCAGCCAAGATTTGACTGGGGGCCGGGAGCTGTTTTTT; CDR3 protein: CASSQDLTGGRELFF
V gene: TRBV24-1; clone size: -; J gene: TRBJ2-1; D gene: TRBD2; CDR3 DNA: TGTGCCACCAGTGACTCTAGCGGCGAGCAGTTCTTC; CDR3 protein: CATSDSSGEQFF
V gene: TRBV20-1; clone size: -; J gene: TRBJ2-7; D gene: TRBD2; CDR3 DNA: TGCAGTGCTAGGTTGAGTGGGAGGGTTTACGAGCAGTACTTC; CDR3 protein: CSARLSGRVYEQYF
V gene: TRBV7-2; clone size: many; J gene: TRBJ1-3; D gene: -; CDR3 DNA: TGTGCCAGCAGACTAGGGGATGGAAACACCATATATTTT; CDR3 protein: CASRLGDGNTIYF
V gene: TRBV20-1; clone size: -; J gene: TRBJ2-6; D gene: -; CDR3 DNA: TGCAGTGCTTGGGACATTATTAACTCTGGGGCCAACGTCCTGACTTTC; CDR3 protein: CSAWDIINSGANVLTF
V gene: TRBV28; clone size: few; J gene: TRBJ2-3; D gene: TRBD2; CDR3 DNA: TGTGCCAGCAGTTTAATCGTGAGAAAGACTAGCGCTGATACCAGCACAGATACGCAGTATTTT; CDR3 protein: CASSLIVRKTSADTSTDTQYF
V gene: TRBV24-1; clone size: many; J gene: TRBJ2-1; D gene: -; CDR3 DNA: TGTGCCACCAGTGAGTCCAGGGGAGTCGGCTACAATGAGCAGTTCTTC; CDR3 protein: CATSESRGVGYNEQFF
V gene: TRBV12-3/TRBV12-4; clone size: few; J gene: TRBJ1-5; D gene: -; CDR3 DNA: TGTGCCAGCAGCCTAAGTTCGGATAGCAATCAGCCCCAGCATTTT; CDR3 protein: CASSLSSDSNQPQHF
V gene: TRBV5-1; clone size: -; J gene: TRBJ2-3; D gene: -; CDR3 DNA: TGCGCCAGCAGCTTGGACGACTCTAGGGGCACAGATACGCAGTATTTT; CDR3 protein: CASSLDDSRGTDTQYF
V gene: TRBV29-1; clone size: -; J gene: TRBJ2-7; D gene: TRBD2; CDR3 DNA: TGCAGCATCCGGGACTACACCTACGAGCAGTACTTC; CDR3 protein: CSIRDYTYEQYF
V gene: TRBV6-5; clone size: -; J gene: TRBJ1-5; D gene: TRBD1; CDR3 DNA: TGTGCCAGCAGACGAACCGGGACAGGGGGCAATCAGCCCCAGCATTTT; CDR3 protein: CASRRTGTGGNQPQHF
V gene: TRBV28; clone size: few; J gene: TRBJ2-7; D gene: -; CDR3 DNA: TGTGCCAGCAGTTTAGCAGGGTTAGGCTACGAGCAGTACTTC; CDR3 protein: CASSLAGLGYEQYF